This passage covers 7 T cell receptor beta chains from one sample sequenced in a study of blood T cell repertoires in COVID-19. The data were produced by immunoSEQ multiplex PCR, yet TCRdb's version contains in-frame clones alone and is incomplete. The table records 200,000 to 300,000 clones, about 87% of them present only once. Sequenced sample: peripheral blood. The receptor source for this set is a man aged 55 to 70 who had recovered from COVID-19.

This chain connects TRBV14 to TRBJ2-7; 10 bases align to TRBD1. The CDR3 loop spans 14 amino acids. Germline values: CDR1 SGHDN, CDR2 FVKESK. The ends lost 1 base at V and 4 bases at J; junction bases unmatched: 1. The CDR3 is CASSQGTGGYEQYF. DNA for the CDR3: TGTGCCAGCAGCCAAGGGACAGGGGGGTACGAGCAGTACTTC.

This clone occurred a few times. This chain uses TRBV3-1 (or the pseudogene TRBV3-2) with TRBJ1-4; D not resolved. CDR1 LGHDT and CDR2 YNNKEL come from the germline V gene (reference sequence). This CDR3 region has 16 residues. V lost 3 bases, J lost 8 bases, and 19 bases lay in between. In DNA, the CDR3 is TGTGCCAGCAGCCAGTCTCTTGCGGTTGGCGCCGAAAAACTGTTTTTT. This sequence encodes CASSQSLAVGAEKLFF.

This CDR3 reads CASTPVGGASSEAFF. As DNA, the CDR3 is TGTGCCAGCACTCCCGTTGGGGGCGCCTCTTCTGAAGCTTTCTTT. The rearrangement uses TRBV7-9 and TRBJ1-1; maybe TRBD1 (6 bases). V dropped 7 bases and J dropped 6 bases, with 21 bases sitting between them. This CDR3 is 15 amino acids long. CDR1 and CDR2 (germline): SEHNR, FQNEAQ (reference sequence).

V usage is TRBV12-3 or TRBV12-4 and J usage is TRBJ1-2, with D possibly matching TRBD1 (6 bases). CDR3 length: 13 amino acids. Between the trimmed V and J ends, which lost 7 bases and 4 bases, there was a span of 13 bases. The CDR3 DNA reads as TGTGCCAGCACCCTCAGGGGTCCCTATGGCTACACCTTC. Translated: CASTLRGPYGYTF.

The rearrangement links TRBV7-3 to TRBJ1-1; 7 bases are a match to TRBD1. The germline CDR1 and CDR2 sequences are SGHTA and FQGTGA. V was clipped by 5 bases and J by 6 bases; unmatched bases: 12. The CDR3 runs 15 residues. The DNA of the CDR3 is TGTGCCAGCAGCGTCCAGGGGGTAGGGGTTTCTGAAGCTTTCTTT. Its translation: CASSVQGVGVSEAFF. Based on the CDR3 plus reference TRBV7-3 and TRBJ1-1, the full variable domain is GAGVSQTPSNKVTEKGKYVELRCDPISGHTALYWYRQSLGQGPEFLIYFQGTGAADDSGLPNDRFFAVRPEGSVSTLKIQRTERGDSAVYLCASSVQGVGVSEAFFGQGTRLTVV.

V usage is TRBV27 and J usage is TRBJ2-2; TRBD2 might be the D (5 bases). Trimming shortened V by 7 bases and J by 7 bases, and 25 bases separated the two germline ends. Germline CDR1 reads MNHEY; CDR2 reads SMNVEV (reference sequence). This CDR3 region has 17 residues. The CDR3 nucleotides are TGTGCCAGCACCATGCAACCCACTAGGAAAATTGGCGGGGAGCTGTTTTTT. Residues: CASTMQPTRKIGGELFF.

The chain has TRBV19 and TRBJ2-1; TRBD2 is a possible D gene (5 bases). The CDR3 length is 13 residues. Trimming removed 10 bases at V and 7 bases at J, with 17 bases between. Germline V gene data show CDR1 as LNHDA and CDR2 as SQIVND (reference sequence). DNA for the CDR3: TGTGCCACAAACTCTCGGGGTGGGAATGAGCAGTTCTTC. Protein product: CATNSRGGNEQFF.